This T cell receptor beta chain was captured by sequencing in a study of T cell responses to AZD1222 COVID-19 vaccine. Study summary: Pooled together were second doses at about 4 or about 12 weeks. Study results and caveats: Two AZD1222 administrations were followed by greater Spike-specific TCR breadth and depth. Researchers report vaccine-associated CD4 TCRs spanning spike, with dominance at 160-218 and 743-854.

This clone was found once. The target antigen is unknown. Clones were sequenced by immunoSEQ multiplex PCR, and TCRdb holds only the in-frame ones, with some missing. The sample carries about 200,000 clones, 80% to 95% recorded once. Source: peripheral blood, taken on day 0 of AZD1222 vaccination. The clonotype comes from an adult in good health.

This CDR3 is CASRPGTGLGEQYF. In nucleotides, the CDR3 is TGTGCCAGCAGGCCCGGGACAGGTCTCGGCGAGCAGTACTTC. This chain links TRBV27 with TRBJ2-7; 8 positions match TRBD1. The germline gives CDR1 MNHEY, CDR2 SMNVEV (reference sequence). This CDR3 is 14 amino acids long. V lost 6 bases, J lost 6 bases, and 10 bases stayed unmatched.